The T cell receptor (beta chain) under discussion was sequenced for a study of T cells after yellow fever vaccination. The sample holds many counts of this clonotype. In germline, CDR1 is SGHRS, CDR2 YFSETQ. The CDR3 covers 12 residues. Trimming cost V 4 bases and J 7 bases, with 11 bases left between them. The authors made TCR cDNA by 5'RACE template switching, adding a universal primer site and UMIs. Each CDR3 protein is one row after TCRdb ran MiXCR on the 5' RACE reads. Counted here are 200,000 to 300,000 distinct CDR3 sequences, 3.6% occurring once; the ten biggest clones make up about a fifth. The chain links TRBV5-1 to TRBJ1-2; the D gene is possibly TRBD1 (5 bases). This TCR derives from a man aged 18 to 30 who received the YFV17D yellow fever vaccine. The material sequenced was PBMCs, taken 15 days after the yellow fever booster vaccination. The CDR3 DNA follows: TGCGCCAGCAGCGGGGACGCCCCTGGCTACACCTTC. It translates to CASSGDAPGYTF.